This is a list of T cell receptor beta chains from one sample in a study of blood T cell repertoires in COVID-19. Sequenced by immunoSEQ multiplex PCR; TCRdb stores in-frame clones only, minus some. Seen here are 250,000 to 300,000 clones, roughly nine tenths observed once, and the top ten hold 4% to 5%. The sequencing input was peripheral blood. The receptors derive from a woman between 35 and 50 years old who had recovered from COVID-19. CDR3s include the opening cysteine and the closing phenylalanine or tryptophan. A D gene is named only where the DNA matches it firmly. Expanded clones get a size class; other rows say once, few or many, or leave the size out.

clone_size,j_call,cdr3_length,v_call,d_call,cdr3_nt,cdr3_aa
once,TRBJ2-5,16,TRBV5-6,TRBD2,TGTGCCAGCAGCTTGTTCCCTAGCGGCCCTCAAGAGACCCAGTACTTC,CASSLFPSGPQETQYF
-,TRBJ2-2,12,TRBV27,-,TGTGCCAGCAGTTGGTTAGCCGGGGAGCTGTTTTTT,CASSWLAGELFF
-,TRBJ2-4,10,TRBV2,-,TGTGCCAGCAGTGAGCGGGTACAGTACTTC,CASSERVQYF
-,TRBJ2-1,17,TRBV5-6,TRBD2,TGTGCCAGCAGCTCCCTTGAGACTAGCGGGAGGGCGCATGAGCAGTTCTTC,CASSSLETSGRAHEQFF
-,TRBJ1-2,12,TRBV30,-,TGTGCCTGGAGGGACACCGGCTATGGCTACACCTTC,CAWRDTGYGYTF
-,TRBJ1-2,12,TRBV28,-,TGTGCCAGCAGGGGACAAAAGGAGGGCTACACCTTC,CASRGQKEGYTF
-,TRBJ2-5,14,TRBV27,TRBD2,TGTGCCAGCAGCCGTAGCGGGAGGTGGGAGACCCAGTACTTC,CASSRSGRWETQYF
-,TRBJ2-1,15,TRBV9,TRBD2,TGTGCCAGCAGCCAAATAGCGGGAGGGATCGGTGAGCAGTTCTTC,CASSQIAGGIGEQFF
-,TRBJ1-2,13,TRBV30,TRBD1,TGTGCCTCCCCAGGGGAGAGAGGGACAGGGTATGCCTTC,CASPGERGTGYAF
-,TRBJ2-1,18,TRBV6-2/TRBV6-3,TRBD1,TGTGCCAGCAGTTACTCGAGCCCGGGCGGGACAGGGCGCCTTGGGCAGTTCTTC,CASSYSSPGGTGRLGQFF
-,TRBJ2-2,18,TRBV14,TRBD2,TGTGCCAGCAGCCAAGCCGCTAGCGGGGGGCCAAACACCGGGGAGCTGTTTTTT,CASSQAASGGPNTGELFF
-,TRBJ2-3,13,TRBV28,-,TGTGCCAGCAGGGGGCAGGGCACTTATACGCAGTATTTT,CASRGQGTYTQYF
-,TRBJ2-5,11,TRBV29-1,-,TGCAGCGTTTTGACAGCCAGGACCCAGTACTTC,CSVLTARTQYF
-,TRBJ2-3,14,TRBV27,TRBD1,TGTGCCAGCACCCGACAGGGTGGGGCAGATACGCAGTATTTT,CASTRQGGADTQYF
once,TRBJ2-3,19,TRBV5-1,-,TGCGCCAGCAGCTTGGTTGTTGGCGGGGGCCCCCTAAGCACAGATACGCAGTATTTT,CASSLVVGGGPLSTDTQYF
-,TRBJ2-3,16,TRBV4-1,TRBD2,TGCGCCAGCAGCCCCAACAGCGGGGCGGACACAGATACGCAGTATTTT,CASSPNSGADTDTQYF
-,TRBJ2-6,19,TRBV9,-,TGTGCCAGCAGCGCCAAACGGACAGCGAACAATACTGGGGCCAACGTCCTGACTTTC,CASSAKRTANNTGANVLTF
-,TRBJ2-1,12,TRBV2,-,TGTGCCAGCGGAGAGTCCTACAATGAGCAGTTCTTC,CASGESYNEQFF
-,TRBJ1-5,14,TRBV24-1,-,TGTGCCACCAGTGATGGCGGTCACAATCAGCCCCAGCATTTT,CATSDGGHNQPQHF
-,TRBJ2-3,15,TRBV3-1/TRBV3-2,-,TGTGCCAGCAGCCAAGTTAGCGGTAGCACAGATACGCAGTATTTT,CASSQVSGSTDTQYF
few,TRBJ2-1,14,TRBV7-3,TRBD1,TGTGCCAGCAGCATTCAACAGGGGGCCGGTGAGCAGTTCTTC,CASSIQQGAGEQFF
-,TRBJ2-5,16,TRBV5-4,TRBD2,TGTGCCAGCAGCTCGCCTTTAGCGGGGGGAACGGAGACCCAGTACTTC,CASSSPLAGGTETQYF
-,TRBJ2-5,15,TRBV6-2/TRBV6-3,TRBD1,TGTGCCAGCAGTGCCGGACAGGGGAGGCAAGAGACCCAGTACTTC,CASSAGQGRQETQYF
-,TRBJ1-3,15,TRBV2,-,TGTGCCAGCAGTGAATTTCCAGAGGCTGGAAACACCATATATTTT,CASSEFPEAGNTIYF
once,TRBJ1-2,13,TRBV11-2,-,TGTGCCAGCAGCTTCGCGGGGGAGTACGGCTACACCTTC,CASSFAGEYGYTF
-,TRBJ2-7,13,TRBV11-1,-,TGTGCCAGCAGCTTAGCGTCGTCCTACGAGCAGTACTTC,CASSLASSYEQYF
-,TRBJ1-5,15,TRBV6-5,TRBD1,TGTGCCAGCACCCTGCGACAGGGTTACAATCAGCCCCAGCATTTT,CASTLRQGYNQPQHF
-,TRBJ1-6,13,TRBV5-6,-,TGTGCCAGCAGCGACTTCGAGAATTCACCCCTCCACTTT,CASSDFENSPLHF
-,TRBJ1-2,15,TRBV19,-,TGTGCCAGTAGTATAACCCCCCCCCGGTTGGATGGCTACACCTTC,CASSITPPRLDGYTF
-,TRBJ1-2,13,TRBV6-6,TRBD1,TGTGCCAGCACTAACAGGGGGTCGGGTGGCTACACCTTC,CASTNRGSGGYTF
-,TRBJ1-4,14,TRBV6-6,TRBD1,TGTGCCAGCAGTTACGGACAGGGGTCCGAAAAACTGTTTTTT,CASSYGQGSEKLFF
-,TRBJ1-1,17,TRBV10-1,-,TGCGCCAGCAGTGAGTCGAAGGGGAAGACACGCAGAGCGAAAGCTTTCTTT,CASSESKGKTRRAKAFF
-,TRBJ2-2,15,TRBV7-3,TRBD1,TGTGCCAGCAGCAAGACAGGGGAGGCCACCGGGGAGCTGTTTTTT,CASSKTGEATGELFF
-,TRBJ1-1,13,TRBV11-3,-,TGTGCCAGCAGCCTAGACTCAGGGGCTGAAGCTTTCTTT,CASSLDSGAEAFF
-,TRBJ1-3,17,TRBV18,-,TGTGCCAGCTCACCACCCCAAAGGGGAAACTCTGGAAACACCATATATTTT,CASSPPQRGNSGNTIYF
-,TRBJ2-3,17,TRBV24-1,-,TGTGCCACCAGTGCCTGGACTGTTTTAGGTAGCACAGATACGCAGTATTTT,CATSAWTVLGSTDTQYF
-,TRBJ2-3,15,TRBV2,-,TGTGCCAGCAGTGAAACCGGACTACCCACAGATACGCAGTATTTT,CASSETGLPTDTQYF
-,TRBJ1-3,15,TRBV18,-,TGTGCCAGCTCCCTGACAGAGAGCTCTGGAAACACCATATATTTT,CASSLTESSGNTIYF
-,TRBJ1-1,14,TRBV6-5,TRBD1,TGTGCCAGCAGGCGGACAGGGGGTACCACTGAAGCTTTCTTT,CASRRTGGTTEAFF
-,TRBJ2-3,16,TRBV19,-,TGTGCCAGTAGTGTCGTCACAGGCACTAGCACAGATACGCAGTATTTT,CASSVVTGTSTDTQYF
-,TRBJ2-3,14,TRBV7-2,-,TGTGCCAGCAGCTTCGACACAGTCACAGATACGCAGTATTTT,CASSFDTVTDTQYF
-,TRBJ1-2,16,TRBV5-4,TRBD1,TGTGCCAGCAGCTCCGGACAGGGGGCATCGGTCTATGGCTACACCTTC,CASSSGQGASVYGYTF
-,TRBJ2-3,13,TRBV11-2,-,TGTGCCAGCAGCCCCCGAGCCACAGATACGCAGTATTTT,CASSPRATDTQYF
-,TRBJ1-2,16,TRBV24-1,-,TGTGCCACCAGTGACGCTTCGTACAGCGGCAACTATGGCTACACCTTC,CATSDASYSGNYGYTF
-,TRBJ2-1,15,TRBV27,TRBD2,TGTGCCAGCTCCCTAGGGACTAGCGGGGGCAATGAGCAGTTCTTC,CASSLGTSGGNEQFF
-,TRBJ2-5,14,TRBV7-9,TRBD2,TGTGCCAGCAGCTTAGCTAGCGGGAGAGAGACCCAGTACTTC,CASSLASGRETQYF